Shown below are 2 T cell receptor beta chains from a single sample sequenced in a study of blood T cell repertoires in COVID-19. Repertoires were generated with immunoSEQ multiplex PCR, while TCRdb's copy carries only in-frame clones and drops some. The sample includes hundreds of thousands of clones, less than 90% of them seen just once. Sequencing was performed on PBMCs or T cells enriched from blood (not recorded which). These receptors originate from a woman in her 30s who had recovered from COVID-19.

This chain connects TRBV28 to TRBJ2-7; the D gene is possibly TRBD1 (6 bases). V was clipped by 5 bases and J by 2 bases, with 13 bases between them. CDR1 is MDHEN and CDR2 is SYDVKM in the germline V gene. The CDR3 is 14 amino acids. Written as DNA, the CDR3 is TGTGCCAGCAGTACAGGGTTCTCAACCTACGAGCAGTACTTC. Protein: CASSTGFSTYEQYF. The full variable domain, its missing parts supplied by reference TRBV28 and TRBJ2-7, is DVKVTQSSRYLVKRTGEKVFLECVQDMDHENMFWYRQDPGLGLRLIYFSYDVKMKEKGDIPEGYSVSREKKERFSLILESASTNQTSMYLCASSTGFSTYEQYFGPGTRLTVT.

This chain links TRBV19 with TRBJ1-3, with D possibly matching TRBD1 (6 bases). This CDR3 is 15 amino acids long. Germline CDR1 is LNHDA and CDR2 is SQIVND (reference sequence). Trimming took off 4 bases at V and 0 bases at J, with 10 bases between the two ends. Here the CDR3 reads CASSKNRDSGNTIYF. CDR3 bases: TGTGCCAGTAGTAAGAACAGGGACTCTGGAAACACCATATATTTT. Complete variable domain (other parts from reference TRBV19 and TRBJ1-3): DGGITQSPKYLFRKEGQNVTLSCEQNLNHDAMYWYRQDPGQGLRLIYYSQIVNDFQKGDIAEGYSVSREKKESFPLTVTSAQKNPTAFYLCASSKNRDSGNTIYFGEGSWLTVV.